This T cell receptor beta chain derives from a study of blood T cell repertoires in COVID-19. V trimming: 3 bases; J trimming: 8 bases; junction bases outside the gene matches: 6. The CDR3 extends over 14 amino acids. In germline, CDR1 is MNHEY, CDR2 SVGAGI. The protocol was immunoSEQ multiplex PCR, while the TCRdb copy is restricted to in-frame clones and leaves out a portion. The sample includes 350,000 to 450,000 clones, 80% to 95% of them seen just once. The V call is TRBV6-5, the J call TRBJ2-1, with 8 bases lining up with TRBD1. The specimen sequenced was PBMCs or T cells enriched from blood (not recorded which). The clonotype was recovered from a woman between 35 and 50 years old who had been exposed to COVID-19. CDR3 bases: TGTGCCAGCAGTTATTCAGGGGGCTTGGATGAGCAGTTCTTC. Amino acids: CASSYSGGLDEQFF.